Presented here are 28 T cell receptor beta chains from one specimen sequenced in a study of T cell responses to AZD1222 COVID-19 vaccine. Assay: immunoSEQ multiplex PCR; the TCRdb copy retains only in-frame clones and omits some. Of 150,000 to 200,000 clones listed, around 91% are singletons. This material consisted of peripheral blood, taken 28 days after the second AZD1222 dose. The source is an adult who received the AZD1222 COVID-19 vaccine.

The chain uses TRBV28 and TRBJ1-2, with D unclear. The CDR3 loop spans 12 amino acids. Trimming left V 6 bases short and J 8 bases short, with 13 bases between. Germline lookup yields CDR1 MDHEN and CDR2 SYDVKM. CDR3 loop: CASSPLKAGYTF. The CDR3 DNA reads as TGTGCCAGCAGCCCCTTGAAAGCGGGCTACACCTTC.

The chain is built from TRBV24-1 and TRBJ2-3; a possible D gene is TRBD1 (5 bases). This CDR3 has 12 residues. Germline V CDR1 and CDR2: KGHDR, SFDVKD. V shed 2 bases and J shed 11 bases, with 10 bases lying between them. CDR3 in amino acids: CATSDSRQGQYF. CDR3 nucleotides: TGTGCCACCAGTGATTCTAGGCAGGGGCAGTATTTT.

The chain carries TRBV28 and TRBJ1-2; D gene unclear. Germline lookup yields CDR1 MDHEN and CDR2 SYDVKM. This CDR3 comprises 14 residues. Between the trimmed V and J ends, which lost 4 bases and 0 bases, there was a span of 9 bases. CDR3 sequence: CASSSAGTNYGYTF. CDR3 sequence (DNA): TGTGCCAGCAGTTCAGCCGGGACTAACTATGGCTACACCTTC.

The chain couples TRBV9 to TRBJ2-2; D is unresolved. The CDR3 is 12 residues long. V was cut by 3 bases and J by 7 bases, with 7 bases left in between. Germline lookup yields CDR1 SGDLS and CDR2 YYNGEE. The CDR3, as DNA: TGTGCCAGCAGCGAAATACGCGGGGAGCTGTTTTTT. It specifies CASSEIRGELFF.

The chain recombines TRBV30 with TRBJ1-1; D ambiguous. CDR1 is GTSNPN and CDR2 is SVGIG in the germline V gene (reference sequence). The CDR3 sequence is 14 residues long. Trimming removed 4 bases from V and 4 bases from J, with 16 bases in between. The CDR3 loop reads CAWNGPAPGTEAFF. The CDR3 DNA reads as TGTGCCTGGAATGGACCGGCCCCTGGCACTGAAGCTTTCTTT.

The J gene is TRBJ2-7, the V gene TRBV7-9; 9 bases are a match to TRBD2. The germline V gene encodes CDR1 SEHNR and CDR2 FQNEAQ (reference sequence). This CDR3 is built from 18 residues. V lost 1 base to trimming and J lost 9 bases; unmatched junction nucleotides: 19. CDR3 in amino acids: CASSLGKGAGGHGGTQYF. The CDR3 bases are TGTGCCAGCAGCTTAGGAAAGGGAGCGGGAGGACACGGAGGGACGCAGTACTTC.

Concerning this clone itself: At the DNA level, this CDR3 is encoded by other sequences in the same sample as well. The chain employs TRBV5-1 and TRBJ1-4; weak D call: TRBD1 (5 bases). CDR1 is SGHRS and CDR2 is YFSETQ in the germline V gene. Trimming stripped 0 bases from V and 5 bases from J, with 8 bases between. The CDR3 length is 14 residues. Here the CDR3 reads CASSLGQGNEKLFF. CDR3 nucleotides: TGCGCCAGCAGCTTGGGGCAGGGAAATGAAAAACTGTTTTTT.

The chain is built from TRBV6-5 and TRBJ1-1, with D possibly being TRBD1 (5 bases). V dropped 0 bases and J dropped 1 base, with 12 bases sitting between them. The CDR3 is made up of 16 amino acids. From germline, CDR1 is MNHEY and CDR2 SVGAGI. The DNA of the CDR3 is TGTGCCAGCAGTTACTCGATTCCAGGGAGGAACACTGAAGCTTTCTTT. Residues: CASSYSIPGRNTEAFF.

V usage is TRBV5-1 and J usage is TRBJ2-1, with 11 bases identical to TRBD1. This CDR3 comprises 14 residues. Trimming took 7 bases from V and 7 from J; bases not matched to a gene: 7. Germline-derived CDR1 and CDR2 are SGHRS and YFSETQ. The chain's CDR3 is CASARDRGKNEQFF. DNA of the CDR3: TGCGCCAGCGCCCGGGACAGGGGGAAGAATGAGCAGTTCTTC.

The CDR3 DNA sequence: TGTGCCAGCAGTTACGGGGGCCTAAGCTCCTACGAGCAGTACTTC. Amino acid sequence: CASSYGGLSSYEQYF. V and J are TRBV6-5 and TRBJ2-7, with D possibly matching TRBD1 (6 bases). The CDR3 spans 15 residues. Looked up from germline, CDR1 is MNHEY and CDR2 is SVGAGI. Between the trimmed V and J ends, which lost 2 bases and 0 bases, there was a span of 11 bases.

A single count supports this clone. The J gene is TRBJ2-3, the V gene TRBV6-5; 11 positions match TRBD2. J lost 6 bases, V lost 8 bases, and 10 bases had no gene match. The V gene's germline CDR1 is MNHEY and CDR2 SVGAGI. The CDR3 length is 15 residues. CDR3 residues: CASLTGTSGPDTQYF. The CDR3 nucleotides are TGTGCCAGCCTTACCGGGACTAGCGGACCGGATACGCAGTATTTT.

DNA of the CDR3: TGTGCCAGCTCACCAGTCGGCAGCTCCTACAATGAGCAGTTCTTC. Amino acids: CASSPVGSSYNEQFF. This rearrangement joins TRBV18 to TRBJ2-1; D gene ambiguous. V lost 2 bases, J lost 0 bases, and 8 bases lay in between. CDR1 and CDR2 from the germline V gene are KGHSH and LQKENI. This CDR3 has 15 residues.

The chain combines TRBV30 with TRBJ1-6; D is unresolved. The germline V gene encodes CDR1 GTSNPN and CDR2 SVGIG (reference sequence). This CDR3 region has 14 residues. V was clipped by 2 bases and J by 2 bases, with 7 bases between them. As DNA, the CDR3 is TGTGCCTGGAGTCCGCAAACCTATAATTCACCCCTCCACTTT. This gives the protein CAWSPQTYNSPLHF.

V is TRBV10-1 and J is TRBJ1-5; D unresolved. Trimming pared 4 bases from V and 5 bases from J, leaving 9 bases between. Germline CDR1 is WNHNN and CDR2 is SYGVQD (reference sequence). CDR3 length: 13 residues. Here the CDR3 DNA reads TGCGCCAGCAGTGCCACCGACCATCAGCCCCAGCATTTT. This codes for CASSATDHQPQHF.

The rearrangement joins TRBV19 to TRBJ2-1; TRBD1 matches at 8 bases. The J segment lost 8 bases and the V segment lost 5 bases, leaving 8 bases of the junction unmatched. This CDR3 spans 14 amino acids. Germline CDR1 and CDR2: LNHDA and SQIVND (reference sequence). The CDR3 DNA follows: TGTGCCAGTAGTCTGGGACAGGTTAAAGATGAGCAGTTCTTC. Translated, it gives CASSLGQVKDEQFF.

The chain carries TRBV29-1 and TRBJ2-7; a weak D match, TRBD1 (5 bases). From germline, CDR1 is SQVTM and CDR2 ANQGSEA. The V gene lost 4 bases and the J gene lost 2 bases, with 12 bases spanning the gap. The CDR3 consists of 13 residues. The CDR3 sequence is CSVVETGTYEQYF. The CDR3 DNA follows: TGCAGCGTTGTGGAAACAGGAACCTACGAGCAGTACTTC.

The chain has TRBV9 and TRBJ1-2, with D perhaps TRBD1 (5 bases). The CDR3 loop spans 11 amino acids. Deletions cut 0 bases from V and 9 bases from J, with 6 bases between. Germline values: CDR1 SGDLS, CDR2 YYNGEE. The DNA of the CDR3 is TGTGCCAGCAGCGTAGGACAGCGCTACACCTTC. Protein: CASSVGQRYTF.

V is TRBV7-2 and J is TRBJ2-7; D is unclear. This CDR3 comprises 14 residues. Germline V gives CDR1 SGHTA, CDR2 FQGNSA. V was pared by 1 base and J by 7 bases, with 14 bases between. The CDR3 spells CASSLDRTPGEQYF. As DNA, the CDR3 is TGTGCCAGCAGCTTAGATCGGACCCCTGGGGAGCAGTACTTC. The whole variable domain, remainder taken from reference TRBV7-2 and TRBJ2-7, is GAGVSQSPSNKVTEKGKDVELRCDPISGHTALYWYRQSLGQGLEFLIYFQGNSAPDKSGLPSDRFSAERTGGSVSTLTIQRTQQEDSAVYLCASSLDRTPGEQYFGPGTRLTVT.

The chain is built from TRBV10-2 and TRBJ2-3; D call uncertain. This CDR3 region has 15 residues. The germline gives CDR1 WSHSY, CDR2 SAAADI. Trimming removed 0 bases at V and 1 base at J, with 8 bases between. The CDR3, as DNA: TGCGCCAGCAGTGAGTCGACGGCGCGCACAGATACGCAGTATTTT. Translating it yields CASSESTARTDTQYF.

This chain uses TRBV7-2 with TRBJ1-3; D is uncertain. The V gene lost 0 bases and the J gene lost 5 bases, with 8 bases spanning the gap. Per the germline V gene, CDR1 is SGHTA and CDR2 is FQGNSA. The CDR3 sequence is 14 residues long. In nucleotides, the CDR3 is TGTGCCAGCAGCTTAGCGCGGGAAAGAAACACCATATATTTT. Its translation: CASSLARERNTIYF. The full variable domain, its missing parts supplied by reference TRBV7-2 and TRBJ1-3, is GAGVSQSPSNKVTEKGKDVELRCDPISGHTALYWYRQSLGQGLEFLIYFQGNSAPDKSGLPSDRFSAERTGGSVSTLTIQRTQQEDSAVYLCASSLARERNTIYFGEGSWLTVV.

The chain carries TRBV7-2 and TRBJ2-5; 8 nucleotides align to TRBD2. The germline V gene encodes CDR1 SGHTA and CDR2 FQGNSA. Losses at the gene ends were 0 bases for V and 5 bases for J; bases not matched to a gene: 5. The CDR3 runs to 15 residues. In nucleotides, the CDR3 is TGTGCCAGCAGCTTAGCGGCGGGAGGCCCGGAGACCCAGTACTTC. It yields the protein CASSLAAGGPETQYF.

J is TRBJ1-4 and V is TRBV10-3; TRBD1 matches at 7 bases. The CDR3 spans 13 residues. V shed 7 bases and J 3 bases; nucleotides not matched to a gene: 2. CDR1 is ENHRY and CDR2 is SYGVKD in the germline V gene. The CDR3 region has the DNA TGTGCCATCAAAGACAGGGCTAATGAAAAACTGTTTTTT. This encodes CAIKDRANEKLFF.

This chain joins TRBV5-6 and TRBJ1-6; D ambiguous. Germline CDR1 and CDR2: SGHDT and YYEEEE. CDR3 length: 14 residues. V was pared by 3 bases and J by 9 bases, with 13 bases between. The CDR3 DNA reads as TGTGCCAGCAGCTCTCTCGGTCCATCTTCACCCCTCCACTTT. Its protein is CASSSLGPSSPLHF.

This clone has just one count. V gene TRBV19 combines with J gene TRBJ1-3, with a weak D call TRBD1 (5 bases). The germline V gene encodes CDR1 LNHDA and CDR2 SQIVND (reference sequence). V lost 6 bases to trimming and J lost 2 bases, with 14 bases between them. This CDR3 region has 15 residues. The CDR3 DNA sequence: TGTGCCAGTAGGTCCACAGGAATGCCTGGAAACACCATATATTTT. Translation: CASRSTGMPGNTIYF.

This chain connects TRBV7-3 to TRBJ2-2, with 10 bases that match TRBD1. This CDR3 is built from 16 residues. V lost 5 bases, J lost 0 bases, and 3 bases stayed unmatched. Germline lookup yields CDR1 SGHTA and CDR2 FQGTGA. CDR3 region: CASSPTGGANTGELFF. CDR3 nucleotides: TGTGCCAGCAGCCCGACAGGGGGCGCGAACACCGGGGAGCTGTTTTTT.

V and J are TRBV19 and TRBJ1-2; the D gene is possibly TRBD1 (6 bases). CDR3 length: 15 amino acids. The ends were cut back, 7 bases at V and 7 bases at J, with 22 bases in the middle. CDR1 and CDR2 (germline): LNHDA, SQIVND (reference sequence). Here the CDR3 DNA reads TGTGCCAGTACCAATTACAGGGTGATGAGTGGTGGCTACACCTTC. Translation gives CASTNYRVMSGGYTF.

V is TRBV5-4 and J is TRBJ1-2; D may be TRBD1 (5 bases). This CDR3 is 12 amino acids long. Germline lookup yields CDR1 SGHNT and CDR2 YYREEE (reference sequence). V lost 4 bases to trimming and J lost 7 bases, with 11 bases between them. CDR3 residues: CASSGGEGGYTF. In nucleotides, the CDR3 is TGTGCCAGCAGCGGAGGGGAAGGTGGCTACACCTTC.

This chain links TRBV18 with TRBJ2-7, with 9 bases lining up with TRBD1. CDR3 length: 15 residues. CDR1 is KGHSH and CDR2 is LQKENI in the germline V gene. Germline trimming cut 3 bases from V and 6 bases from J; bases unmatched to any gene: 9. Written as DNA, the CDR3 is TGTGCCAGCTCACCTTTTGCGGACAGGGGAGCCGAGCAGTACTTC. Residues: CASSPFADRGAEQYF.